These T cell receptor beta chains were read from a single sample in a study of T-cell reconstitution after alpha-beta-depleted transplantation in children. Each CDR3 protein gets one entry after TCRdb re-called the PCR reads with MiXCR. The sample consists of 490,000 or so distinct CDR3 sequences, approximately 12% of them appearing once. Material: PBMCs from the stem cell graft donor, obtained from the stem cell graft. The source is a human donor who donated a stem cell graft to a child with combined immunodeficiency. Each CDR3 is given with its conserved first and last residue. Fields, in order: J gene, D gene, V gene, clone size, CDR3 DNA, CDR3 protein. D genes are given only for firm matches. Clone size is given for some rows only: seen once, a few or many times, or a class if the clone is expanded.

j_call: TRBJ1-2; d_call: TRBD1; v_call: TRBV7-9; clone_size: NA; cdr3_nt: TGTGCCAGCAGCTTAACACAGGGGGCAAATGGCTACACCTTC; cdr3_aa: CASSLTQGANGYTF
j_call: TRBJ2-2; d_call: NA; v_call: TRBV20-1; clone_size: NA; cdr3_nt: TGCAGTGCTAGAGGTTATGGGGTCGGGCTCACCGGGGAGCTGTTTTTT; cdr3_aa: CSARGYGVGLTGELFF
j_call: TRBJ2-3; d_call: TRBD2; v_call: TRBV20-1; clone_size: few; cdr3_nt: TGCAGTGCGGCAGGAATCTATCCGGGGGGGCCTCGGGCCACAGATACGCAGTATTTT; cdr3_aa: CSAAGIYPGGPRATDTQYF
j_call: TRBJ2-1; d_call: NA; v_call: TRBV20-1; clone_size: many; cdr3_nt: TGCAGTGCTTTTAATAACTACAATGAGCAGTTCTTC; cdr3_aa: CSAFNNYNEQFF
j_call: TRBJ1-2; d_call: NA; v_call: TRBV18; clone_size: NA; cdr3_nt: TGTGCCAGCTCACCTGCAGGGGACCTGAACTATGGCTACACCTTC; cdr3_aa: CASSPAGDLNYGYTF
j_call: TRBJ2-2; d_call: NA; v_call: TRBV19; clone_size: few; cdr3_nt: TGTGCCAGTAGTATCCCCGCCTGGGCGGGAAGGGCCGGGGAGCTGTTTTTT; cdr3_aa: CASSIPAWAGRAGELFF
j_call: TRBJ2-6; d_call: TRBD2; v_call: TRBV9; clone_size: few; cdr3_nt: TGTGCCAGCAGCTTTCCCGGGACTAGCGGGGGGCGTGGGGCCAACGTCCTGACTTTC; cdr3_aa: CASSFPGTSGGRGANVLTF
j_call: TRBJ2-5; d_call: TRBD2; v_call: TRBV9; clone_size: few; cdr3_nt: TGTGCCAGCAGCATTGGGACTAGCGGAAAAGAGACCCAGTACTTC; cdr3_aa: CASSIGTSGKETQYF
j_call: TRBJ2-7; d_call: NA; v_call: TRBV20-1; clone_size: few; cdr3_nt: TGCAGTGCTAGAGACCCTCCCATTCCCGAGCAGTACTTC; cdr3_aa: CSARDPPIPEQYF
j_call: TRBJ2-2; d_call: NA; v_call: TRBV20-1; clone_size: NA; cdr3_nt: TGCAGTGCTAGGACTGTAGCGGATTACGGGGAGCTGTTTTTT; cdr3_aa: CSARTVADYGELFF
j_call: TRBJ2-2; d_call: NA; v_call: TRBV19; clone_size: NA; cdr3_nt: TGTGCCAGTAGATCTCAAGCGGCCACCTCCCCCGGGGAGCTGTTTTTT; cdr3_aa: CASRSQAATSPGELFF
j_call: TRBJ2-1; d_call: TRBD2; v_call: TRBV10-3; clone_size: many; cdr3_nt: TGTGCCATCAGCGAGCCGGGACTAGACAACAATGAGCAGTTCTTC; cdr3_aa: CAISEPGLDNNEQFF
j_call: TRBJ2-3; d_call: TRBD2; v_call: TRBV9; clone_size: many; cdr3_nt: TGTGCCAGCAGCGTAGTGGCTAGCGGACTCACAGATACGCAGTATTTT; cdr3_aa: CASSVVASGLTDTQYF
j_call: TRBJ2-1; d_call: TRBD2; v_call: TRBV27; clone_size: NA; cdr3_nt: TGTGCCAGCAGTTTACTAGCGGGAGGTAGCTCCTACAATGAGCAGTTCTTC; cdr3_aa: CASSLLAGGSSYNEQFF
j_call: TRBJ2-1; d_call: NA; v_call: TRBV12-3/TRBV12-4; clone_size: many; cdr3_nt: TGTGCCAGCAGCCCAACTTTGGGAGAGCAGTTCTTC; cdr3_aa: CASSPTLGEQFF
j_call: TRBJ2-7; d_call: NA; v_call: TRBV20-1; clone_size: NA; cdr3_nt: TGCAGTGCTAGAGGACAGGCGGACTACGAGCAGTACTTC; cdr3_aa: CSARGQADYEQYF
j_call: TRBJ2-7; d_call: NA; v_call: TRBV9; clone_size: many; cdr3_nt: TGTGCCAGCAGCGTAGATTTGGCTACCGGGTACGAGCAGTACTTC; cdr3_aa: CASSVDLATGYEQYF
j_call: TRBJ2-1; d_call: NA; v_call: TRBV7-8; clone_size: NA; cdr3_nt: TGTGCCAGCAGCTCCCGGGACTCCAAATACAATGAGCAGTTCTTC; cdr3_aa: CASSSRDSKYNEQFF
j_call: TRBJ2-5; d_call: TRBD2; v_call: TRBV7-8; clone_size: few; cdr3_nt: TGTGCCAGCAGGTGGCGGGGGCAAGAGACCCAGTACTTC; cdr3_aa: CASRWRGQETQYF
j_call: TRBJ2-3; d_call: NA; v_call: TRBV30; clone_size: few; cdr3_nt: TGTGCCTGGAGGAGGCTGACGGGCACAGATACGCAGTATTTT; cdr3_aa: CAWRRLTGTDTQYF
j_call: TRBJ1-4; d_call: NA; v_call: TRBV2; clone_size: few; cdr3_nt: TGTGCCAGCAGTGGGAAGGCAACTAATGAAAAACTGTTTTTT; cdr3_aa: CASSGKATNEKLFF
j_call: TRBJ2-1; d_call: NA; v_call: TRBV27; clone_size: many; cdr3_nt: TGTGCCAGCAGTCCCATCTTGGGCAATGAGCAGTTCTTC; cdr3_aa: CASSPILGNEQFF
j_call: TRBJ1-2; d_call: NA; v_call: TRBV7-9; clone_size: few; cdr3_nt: TGTGCCAGCAGCCTATCTCACAGCTACTATGGCTACACCTTC; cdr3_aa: CASSLSHSYYGYTF
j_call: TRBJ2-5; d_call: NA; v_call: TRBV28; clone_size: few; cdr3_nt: TGTGCCAGCAGTTTACTCCCCAGGGACGGGACCCAGTACTTC; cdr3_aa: CASSLLPRDGTQYF
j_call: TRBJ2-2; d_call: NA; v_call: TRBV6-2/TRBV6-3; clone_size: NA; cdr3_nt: TGTGCCAGCAGTTTCGACGCCCTGACGGGGGAGCGCGGGGAGCTGTTTTTT; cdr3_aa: CASSFDALTGERGELFF
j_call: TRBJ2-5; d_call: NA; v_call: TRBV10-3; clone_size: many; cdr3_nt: TGTGCCATCAGTGAGAGTCGACTAGGAGAGACCCAGTACTTC; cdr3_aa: CAISESRLGETQYF
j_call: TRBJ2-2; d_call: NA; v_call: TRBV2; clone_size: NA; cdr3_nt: TGTGCCAGCCGACCAGGTTTTCCCGGGGAGCTGTTTTTT; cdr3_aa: CASRPGFPGELFF
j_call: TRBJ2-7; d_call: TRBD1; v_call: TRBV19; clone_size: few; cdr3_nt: TGTGCCAGTAGTAATGGACAGGGGTACGAGCAGTACTTC; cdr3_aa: CASSNGQGYEQYF
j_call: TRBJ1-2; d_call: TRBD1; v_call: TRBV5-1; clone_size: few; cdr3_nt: TGCGCCAGCAGCTTAGTCCTGGGGGACAGAGGTGGCTACACCTTC; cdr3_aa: CASSLVLGDRGGYTF
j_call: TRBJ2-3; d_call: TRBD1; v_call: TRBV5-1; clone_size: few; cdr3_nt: TGCGCCAGCAGCATGGGACAGACAGATACGCAGTATTTT; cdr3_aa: CASSMGQTDTQYF
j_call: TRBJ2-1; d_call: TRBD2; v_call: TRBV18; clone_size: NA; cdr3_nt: TGTGCCAGCTCATCGACTAGCGGGAGGGTGAATGAGCAGTTCTTC; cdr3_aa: CASSSTSGRVNEQFF
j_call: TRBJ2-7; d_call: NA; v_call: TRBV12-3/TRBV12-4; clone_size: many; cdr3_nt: TGTGCCAGCAGTCAAAGGCGGACAGAAACCTACTACGAGCAGTACTTC; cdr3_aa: CASSQRRTETYYEQYF
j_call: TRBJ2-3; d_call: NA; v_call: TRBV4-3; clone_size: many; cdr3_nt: TGCGCCAGCAGCCAAGATTCGGGGGGCCCCGGGGATACGCAGTATTTT; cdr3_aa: CASSQDSGGPGDTQYF
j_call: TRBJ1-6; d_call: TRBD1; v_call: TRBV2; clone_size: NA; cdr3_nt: TGTGCCAGCAGTGAATTCGGGGGACAGGGGGATGGATCACCCCTCCACTTT; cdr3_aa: CASSEFGGQGDGSPLHF
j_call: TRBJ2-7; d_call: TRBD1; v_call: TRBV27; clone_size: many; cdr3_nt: TGTGCCAGCAGTAACCCGGACAGGGTCGAGCAGTACTTC; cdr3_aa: CASSNPDRVEQYF
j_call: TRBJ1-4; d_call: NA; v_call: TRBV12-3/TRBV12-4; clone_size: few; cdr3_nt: TGTGCCAGCAGTTTTTCCCCTGGTCCTAATGAAAAACTGTTTTTT; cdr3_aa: CASSFSPGPNEKLFF
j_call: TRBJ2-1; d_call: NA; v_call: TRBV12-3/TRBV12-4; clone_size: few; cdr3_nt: TGTGCCAGCAGTTCCTGGGACTTTCCCAATGTGGAGTTCTTC; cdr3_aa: CASSSWDFPNVEFF
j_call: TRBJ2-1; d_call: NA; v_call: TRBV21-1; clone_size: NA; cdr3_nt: TGTGCCAGCAGCTCGGTCCCTTTGAGACTAGCGGGGCCAGCCTACAATGAGCAGTTCTTC; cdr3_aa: CASSSVPLRLAGPAYNEQFF
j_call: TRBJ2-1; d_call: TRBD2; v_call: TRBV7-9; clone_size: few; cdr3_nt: TGTGCCAGCAGCTCCTCTCTAGCGGGAGGATACAATGAGCAGTTCTTC; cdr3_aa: CASSSSLAGGYNEQFF
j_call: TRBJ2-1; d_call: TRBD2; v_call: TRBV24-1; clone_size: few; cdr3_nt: TGTGCCACCAGTGCCCGAGGGACGTCCGGACTAGCGGCCTATTACAATGAGCAGTTCTTC; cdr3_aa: CATSARGTSGLAAYYNEQFF
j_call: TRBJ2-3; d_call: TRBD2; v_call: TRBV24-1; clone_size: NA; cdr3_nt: TGTGCCACCAGTGAACGCCTAGCGGGAGGTTCAGATACGCAGTATTTT; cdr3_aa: CATSERLAGGSDTQYF
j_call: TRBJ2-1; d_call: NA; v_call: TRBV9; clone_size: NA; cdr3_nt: TGTGCCAGCAGCGAGGGAGGGGGGGGGACAAGGAACAATGAGCAGTTCTTC; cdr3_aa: CASSEGGGGTRNNEQFF
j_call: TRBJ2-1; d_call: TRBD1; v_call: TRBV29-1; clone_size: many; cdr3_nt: TGCAGCGTTGAAGGACAGGGGTCCTACAATGAGCAGTTCTTC; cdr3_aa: CSVEGQGSYNEQFF
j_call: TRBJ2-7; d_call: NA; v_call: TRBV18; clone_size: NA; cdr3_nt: TGTGCCAGCTCAGCGCTAAACTACGAGCAGTACTTC; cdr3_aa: CASSALNYEQYF
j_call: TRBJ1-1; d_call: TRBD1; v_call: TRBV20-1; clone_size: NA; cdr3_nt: TGCAGTGCTAGACCCCTGGGGACAGCGAACACTGAAGCTTTCTTT; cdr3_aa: CSARPLGTANTEAFF
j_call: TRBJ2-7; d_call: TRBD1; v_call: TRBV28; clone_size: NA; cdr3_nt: TGTGCCAGCAGTTTATGGGACAGGCCCCACGAGCAGTACTTC; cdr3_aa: CASSLWDRPHEQYF
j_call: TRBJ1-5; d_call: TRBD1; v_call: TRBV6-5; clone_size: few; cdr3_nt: TGTGCCAGCAGTTACTCTCGAGGGACAGAGAATCAGCCCCAGCATTTT; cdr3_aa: CASSYSRGTENQPQHF
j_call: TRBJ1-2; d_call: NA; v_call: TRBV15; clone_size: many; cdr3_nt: TGTGCCACCAGCAGAGATTTGGCAGATTATGGCTACACCTTC; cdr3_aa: CATSRDLADYGYTF
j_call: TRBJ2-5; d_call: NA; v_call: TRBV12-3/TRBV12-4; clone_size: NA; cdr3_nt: TGTGCCAGCAGTAAAACCCAGGGGGGGGAGACCCAGTACTTC; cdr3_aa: CASSKTQGGETQYF
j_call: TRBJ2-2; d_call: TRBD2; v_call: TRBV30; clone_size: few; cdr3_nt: TGTGCCTGGGACGTGCAGCGGGGCGGGGAGCTGTTTTTT; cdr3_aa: CAWDVQRGGELFF
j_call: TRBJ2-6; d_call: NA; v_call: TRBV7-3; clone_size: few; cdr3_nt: TGTGCCAGCAGCCGACTAGGGCAGGGGCGCTCTGGGGCCAACGTCCTGACTTTC; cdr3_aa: CASSRLGQGRSGANVLTF
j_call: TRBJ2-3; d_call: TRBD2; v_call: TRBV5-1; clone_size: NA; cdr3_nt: TGCGCCAGCAGCGAGCCCCCCGGGACTAGCGGGAGAGATACGCAGTATTTT; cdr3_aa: CASSEPPGTSGRDTQYF
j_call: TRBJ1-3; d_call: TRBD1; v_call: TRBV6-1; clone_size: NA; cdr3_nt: TGTGCCAGCAGTGAAGATGTGGGACAGGGGAATGGAAACACCATATATTTT; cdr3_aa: CASSEDVGQGNGNTIYF
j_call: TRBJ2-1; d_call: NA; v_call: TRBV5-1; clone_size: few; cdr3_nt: TGCGCCAGCAGCTTGGGACTACTATACTCCTACAATGAGCAGTTCTTC; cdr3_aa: CASSLGLLYSYNEQFF
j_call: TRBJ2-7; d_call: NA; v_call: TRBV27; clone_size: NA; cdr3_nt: TGTGCCAGCAGTTTGGGACACCACAGCTCCTACGAGCAGTACTTC; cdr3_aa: CASSLGHHSSYEQYF
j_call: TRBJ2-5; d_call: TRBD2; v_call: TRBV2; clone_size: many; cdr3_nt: TGTGCCAGCAGTGAAGAACTAGCGGGACTTTTCCAAGAGACCCAGTACTTC; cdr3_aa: CASSEELAGLFQETQYF
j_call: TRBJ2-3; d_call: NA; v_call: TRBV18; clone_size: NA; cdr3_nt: TGTGCCAGCTCATTTAACAGGGCCATCGGGCACACAGATACGCAGTATTTT; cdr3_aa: CASSFNRAIGHTDTQYF
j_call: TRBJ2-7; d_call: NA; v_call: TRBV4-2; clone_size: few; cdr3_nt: TGTGCCAGCAGCCAAGACGGGGGCGACAGCTACGAGCAGTACTTC; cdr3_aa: CASSQDGGDSYEQYF
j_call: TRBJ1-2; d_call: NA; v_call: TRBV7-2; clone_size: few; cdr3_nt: TGTGCCAGCAGCTTTACCCTGGGATCGGGTGGCTACACCTTC; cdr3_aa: CASSFTLGSGGYTF
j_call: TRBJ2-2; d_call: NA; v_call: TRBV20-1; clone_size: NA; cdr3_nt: TGCAGTGGTAGAGATGGTGAGGTGAACACCGGGGAGCTGTTTTTT; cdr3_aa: CSGRDGEVNTGELFF